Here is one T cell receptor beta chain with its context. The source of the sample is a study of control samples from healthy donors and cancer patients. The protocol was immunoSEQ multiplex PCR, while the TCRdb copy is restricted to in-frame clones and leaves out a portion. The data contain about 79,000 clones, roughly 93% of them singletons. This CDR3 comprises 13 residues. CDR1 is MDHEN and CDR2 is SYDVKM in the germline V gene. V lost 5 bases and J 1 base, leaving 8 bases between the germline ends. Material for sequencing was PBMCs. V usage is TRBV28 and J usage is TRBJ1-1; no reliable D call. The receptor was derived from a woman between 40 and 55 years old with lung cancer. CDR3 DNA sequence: TGTGCCAGCAGTCCCCCGCCGAACACTGAAGCTTTCTTT. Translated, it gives CASSPPPNTEAFF. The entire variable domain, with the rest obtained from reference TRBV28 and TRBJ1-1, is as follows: DVKVTQSSRYLVKRTGEKVFLECVQDMDHENMFWYRQDPGLGLRLIYFSYDVKMKEKGDIPEGYSVSREKKERFSLILESASTNQTSMYLCASSPPPNTEAFFGQGTRLTVV.